These 11 T cell receptor beta chains were sequenced from one sample in a study of neurological immune-mediated disorders. In TCRdb, the 5' RACE reads were re-called with MiXCR into one record per CDR3 protein. The sample yields some 43,000 distinct CDR3 sequences, 12% seen once. The time point: longitudinal time-point 3. The sequenced sample was PBMCs. These receptor sequences come from a male donor with HTLV-1-associated myelopathy (HAM/TSP).

This clonotype has ten or more counts. The V gene is TRBV6-1, the J gene TRBJ1-1; a weak D match, TRBD1 (5 bases). This CDR3 spans 14 amino acids. CDR1 and CDR2 (germline): MNHNS, SASEGT. V shed 8 bases and J shed 1 base, with 14 bases lying between them. The CDR3 DNA reads TGTGCCAGCCCCAAAGGGGTAGGGAACACTGAAGCTTTCTTT. Translated, it gives CASPKGVGNTEAFF.

This clonotype was observed a handful of times. A read error may be the cause here, since a much bigger clone is one base away. This chain uses TRBV5-1 with TRBJ2-7; D gene ambiguous. This CDR3 has 14 residues. Germline lookup yields CDR1 SGHRS and CDR2 YFSETQ. CDR3 DNA: TGCGCCAACAGCTTGGAAGCACGAACCTACGAGCAGTACTTC. Translation: CANSLEARTYEQYF.

This clonotype was observed at least ten times. This rearrangement joins TRBV9 to TRBJ1-6; D is perhaps TRBD1 (5 bases). With 3 bases removed from V and 14 bases from J, the gap between germline ends came to 12 bases. The CDR3 runs to 12 residues. Germline V gene lookup returns CDR1 SGDLS and CDR2 YYNGEE. The CDR3 nucleotides read TGTGCCAGCAGCGCTCCCCGGGGGACCCTCCACTTT. It specifies CASSAPRGTLHF.

This clonotype has at least ten counts. The CDR3 protein is CASSLSGDEQFF. Written as DNA, the CDR3 is TGTGCCAGCAGCTTATCGGGTGATGAGCAGTTCTTC. The genes are TRBV7-9 and TRBJ2-1; D gene uncertain. CDR1 is SEHNR, CDR2 FQNEAQ, per germline (reference sequence). Trimming removed 2 bases from V and 8 bases from J, with 7 bases in between. The CDR3 contains 12 residues.

This clonotype was counted at least ten times. The rearrangement joins TRBV5-1 to TRBJ2-2; 8 bases agree with TRBD1. The CDR3 has 14 residues. Germline values: CDR1 SGHRS, CDR2 YFSETQ. Trimming took 7 bases from V and 3 from J; bases not matched to a gene: 5. CDR3 in DNA: TGCGCCAGCGGAGGACAGGGTTACACCGGGGAGCTGTTTTTT. Translated: CASGGQGYTGELFF.

The chain couples TRBV5-6 to TRBJ1-6; tentatively, D is TRBD1 (6 bases). Deletions cut 1 base from V and 7 bases from J, with 9 bases between. CDR3 length: 14 residues. The germline V gene encodes CDR1 SGHDT and CDR2 YYEEEE. CDR3 coding DNA: TGTGCCAGCAGCTTGAGGGGGGAGAATTCACCCCTCCACTTT. It translates to CASSLRGENSPLHF.

This clonotype was recorded at least ten times. The chain links TRBV28 to TRBJ2-7, with 7 nucleotides matching TRBD1. J gave up 3 bases and V 7 bases, and 6 bases lay outside the gene matches. Looked up from germline, CDR1 is MDHEN and CDR2 is SYDVKM. The CDR3 loop spans 13 amino acids. CDR3 DNA: TGTGCCAGCACCCAAGGGGGCGTCTACGAGCAGTACTTC. This translates into CASTQGGVYEQYF.

This clonotype has ten or more counts. This rearrangement joins TRBV20-1 to TRBJ1-1; D is unclear. Per germline, CDR1 DFQATT and CDR2 SNEGSKA (reference sequence). Trimming shortened V by 3 bases and J by 5 bases, and 16 bases separated the two germline ends. This CDR3 is built from 14 residues. CDR3 DNA: TGCAGTGCTAGGAGTCCGTCCTTTCGAACTGAAGCTTTCTTT. Its protein product is CSARSPSFRTEAFF.

This clonotype was seen ten or more times. This chain links TRBV4-3 with TRBJ1-3; D gene ambiguous. The CDR3 is 15 amino acids. Germline V CDR1 and CDR2: LGHNA, YSLEER. Trimming left V 4 bases short and J 4 bases short, with 14 bases between. The DNA of the CDR3 is TGCGCCAGCAGCCGAGGTCCCCTCGGAGGAAACACCATATATTTT. The encoded protein is CASSRGPLGGNTIYF.

This clonotype was detected only a few times. This chain uses TRBV7-2 with TRBJ2-5; D unresolved. Germline CDR1 SGHTA, CDR2 FQGNSA. The CDR3 runs 14 residues. With 5 bases removed from V and 2 bases from J, the gap between germline ends came to 12 bases. CDR3 sequence reads: CASSPRPNQETQYF. The CDR3 coding sequence is TGTGCCAGCAGCCCGCGACCGAATCAAGAGACCCAGTACTTC.

This clonotype was seen repeatedly, ten times or more. The V and J genes are TRBV7-2 and TRBJ2-3, with D perhaps TRBD2 (7 bases). V was clipped by 4 bases and J by 1 base, with 12 bases between them. The CDR3 is 15 amino acids. Germline lookup yields CDR1 SGHTA and CDR2 FQGNSA. DNA for the CDR3: TGTGCCAGCAGCTCGGGGGGCCAGGGCACAGATACGCAGTATTTT. This gives the protein CASSSGGQGTDTQYF.